The 28 T cell receptor beta chains presented below share a single source sample, sequenced in a study of T-cell reconstitution after alpha-beta-depleted transplantation in children. Unique molecular identifiers were incorporated during preparation of the TCRbeta library. TCRdb fed the PCR reads into MiXCR, producing one record per CDR3 protein. The data show 500,000 to 650,000 distinct CDR3 sequences, with roughly 11% seen just once and less than 15% held by the top ten. This material consisted of PBMCs, mostly from graft donor cells, taken 180 days after TCRalphabeta/CD19-depleted stem cell transplant. The receptors were gathered from a female patient aged 2-10 years who had a stem cell transplant for aplastic anemia, so the T cells may come from the graft donor.

This clonotype came up many times. The chain is built from TRBV29-1 and TRBJ2-6; maybe TRBD2 (6 bases). The CDR3 spans 15 residues. V was trimmed by 3 bases and J by 3 bases, leaving 12 bases between them. The germline V gene has CDR1 SQVTM and CDR2 ANQGSEA. The CDR3 region is CSVDGGYYGANVLTF. CDR3 bases: TGCAGCGTTGACGGAGGGTATTATGGGGCCAACGTCCTGACTTTC.

This clonotype came up a few times. The chain is built from TRBV28 and TRBJ2-7; 7 nucleotides line up with TRBD2. Per germline, CDR1 MDHEN and CDR2 SYDVKM. The length of the CDR3 is 14 residues. V trimming: 4 bases; J trimming: 4 bases; junction bases outside the gene matches: 7. CDR3 amino acids: CASSSSGWGYEQYV. CDR3 coding DNA: TGTGCCAGCAGTTCTAGCGGCTGGGGGTACGAGCAGTACGTC.

The rearrangement links TRBV20-1 to TRBJ2-2; the D gene is possibly TRBD1 (6 bases). V was clipped by 1 base and J by 0 bases, with 12 bases between them. The CDR3 is 16 amino acids. The germline V gene encodes CDR1 DFQATT and CDR2 SNEGSKA (reference sequence). The DNA of the CDR3 is TGCAGTGCTAGAGTTGGGGGCACAGCGAACACCGGGGAGCTGTTTTTT. This translates into CSARVGGTANTGELFF.

This clonotype was detected once. Being one base from a much bigger clone, this may be a read error. The chain joins TRBV20-1 to TRBJ2-1, with 10 bases identical to TRBD2. The junction had 9 bases not matched to a gene; V was cut back by 5 bases and J by 5 bases. Germline assignment: CDR1 DFQATT and CDR2 SNEGSKA (reference sequence). The CDR3 is 15 residues long. The CDR3, as DNA: TGCAGTGCTCTATCGACTAGCGGGTGGCACAATGAGCAGTTCTTC. It translates to CSALSTSGWHNEQFF.

This clonotype has a handful of counts. The chain carries TRBV6-2 or TRBV6-3 and TRBJ1-5, with TRBD1 as a possible D gene (6 bases). CDR1 MNHEY and CDR2 SVGEGT come from the germline V gene. This CDR3 contains 13 residues. CDR3 nucleotides: TGTGCAGCCGAAGGGGGTCCCAATCAGCCCCAGCATTTT. Amino acids: CAAEGGPNQPQHF.

This clonotype was recorded many times. The chain couples TRBV28 to TRBJ1-1; D is uncertain. This CDR3 has 12 residues. V was pared by 7 bases and J by 6 bases, with 12 bases between. CDR1 and CDR2 (germline): MDHEN, SYDVKM. Here the CDR3 reads CASTDYGAEAFF. DNA of the CDR3: TGTGCCAGCACCGACTACGGCGCTGAAGCTTTCTTT.

This clonotype occurred a few times. The chain combines TRBV18 with TRBJ1-2; D might be TRBD1 (6 bases). Germline V gene data show CDR1 as KGHSH and CDR2 as LQKENI. This CDR3 is built from 15 residues. V lost 6 bases and J 3 bases, leaving 17 bases between the germline ends. CDR3 residues: CASSAGTNLDYGYTF. The CDR3 nucleotides are TGTGCCAGCTCGGCCGGGACAAACCTTGACTATGGCTACACCTTC.

This clonotype was observed once. V usage is TRBV11-2 and J usage is TRBJ1-2; D gene uncertain. This CDR3 contains 16 residues. CDR1 is SGHAT and CDR2 is FQNNGV in the germline V gene. With 1 base removed from V and 8 bases from J, the gap between germline ends came to 20 bases. The CDR3 bases are TGTGCCAGCAGCTTAGTAGGGTCAGAGCCGGAAAGCGGCTACACCTTC. This translates into CASSLVGSEPESGYTF.

This clonotype was counted between two and nine times. J is TRBJ2-5 and V is TRBV12-3 or TRBV12-4, with TRBD2 identical over 14 bases. The J segment lost 6 bases and the V segment lost 5 bases, leaving 5 bases of the junction unmatched. CDR3 length: 15 residues. The CDR3 DNA reads TGTGCCAGCAGTCCGAGGACTAGCGGGAGGAAGACCCAGTACTTC. The encoded protein is CASSPRTSGRKTQYF.

The chain employs TRBV20-1 and TRBJ1-4; D gene ambiguous. Germline V CDR1 and CDR2: DFQATT, SNEGSKA (reference sequence). The CDR3 is made up of 13 amino acids. V shed 6 bases and J shed 6 bases, with 14 bases lying between them. This chain's CDR3 is CSAPELLDEKLFF. The CDR3 coding sequence is TGCAGTGCGCCTGAACTTCTTGATGAAAAACTGTTTTTT.

This clonotype has just a few counts. The V call is TRBV20-1, the J call TRBJ1-2, with unresolved D. This CDR3 has 12 amino acids. V lost 5 bases to trimming and J lost 2 bases, with 9 bases between them. Germline V lookup: CDR1 DFQATT, CDR2 SNEGSKA (reference sequence). Written as DNA, the CDR3 is TGCAGTGCTCTCGGATTAAACTATGGCTACACCTTC. Residues: CSALGLNYGYTF.

This chain uses TRBV7-2 with TRBJ2-3, with 7 bases identical to TRBD2. The CDR3 is made up of 15 amino acids. Germline V gene sequence: CDR1 SGHTA, CDR2 FQGNSA. With 5 bases clipped from V and 1 base from J, the junction kept 6 bases outside the gene matches. The chain's CDR3 is CASSGGGRGTDTQYF. DNA of the CDR3: TGTGCCAGCAGCGGGGGGGGGAGGGGCACAGATACGCAGTATTTT. Full variable domain (rest looked up from reference TRBV7-2 and TRBJ2-3): GAGVSQSPSNKVTEKGKDVELRCDPISGHTALYWYRQSLGQGLEFLIYFQGNSAPDKSGLPSDRFSAERTGGSVSTLTIQRTQQEDSAVYLCASSGGGRGTDTQYFGPGTRLTVL.

V and J are TRBV11-2 and TRBJ2-6; the D gene is possibly TRBD1 (5 bases). Trimming removed 5 bases at V and 0 bases at J, with 20 bases between. From germline, CDR1 is SGHAT and CDR2 FQNNGV. The CDR3 contains 19 residues. The CDR3 DNA sequence: TGTGCCAGCAGCCAGCCGTCGGACATACTGGGCTCTGGGGCCAACGTCCTGACTTTC. It codes for CASSQPSDILGSGANVLTF.

V is TRBV5-1 and J is TRBJ2-2; 11 bases match TRBD1. J was trimmed by 5 bases and V by 4 bases; bases with no gene match: 10. The germline gives CDR1 SGHRS, CDR2 YFSETQ. This CDR3 has 17 amino acids. In nucleotides, the CDR3 is TGCGCCAGCAGCCCACCGGCGGGACAGGGGGTAACCGGGGAGCTGTTTTTT. Translation gives CASSPPAGQGVTGELFF.

The chain carries TRBV5-8 and TRBJ2-1, with D perhaps matching TRBD1 or TRBD2 (5 bases each). The CDR3 is made up of 15 amino acids. Germline CDR1 reads SGHTS; CDR2 reads YDEGEE. V lost 1 base and J lost 3, with 11 bases in between. DNA for the CDR3: TGTGCCAGCAGCTTGTGGGGGAGCCACTACAATGAGCAGTTCTTC. Translation gives CASSLWGSHYNEQFF.

This clonotype has a handful of counts. DNA of the CDR3: TGCGCCAGCAGCCCGGGACAGAGAGGAAACACCATATATTTT. This encodes CASSPGQRGNTIYF. The J gene is TRBJ1-3, the V gene TRBV5-1; 7 bases agree with TRBD1. CDR3 length: 14 amino acids. CDR1 and CDR2 (germline): SGHRS, YFSETQ. The J segment lost 4 bases and the V segment lost 4 bases, leaving 5 bases of the junction unmatched.

This rearrangement joins TRBV4-3 to TRBJ2-7; TRBD1 agrees at 10 bases. CDR3 length: 15 residues. Germline CDR1 LGHNA, CDR2 YSLEER. J gave up 4 bases and V 2 bases, and 5 bases lay outside the gene matches. Here the CDR3 reads CASSQLGQGIYEQYV. CDR3 bases: TGCGCCAGCAGCCAATTGGGACAGGGGATTTACGAGCAGTACGTC.

The sample holds many counts of this clonotype. The chain carries TRBV29-1 and TRBJ1-1; no firm D call. The V gene's germline CDR1 is SQVTM and CDR2 ANQGSEA. The CDR3 has 12 residues. Between the trimmed V and J ends, which lost 4 bases and 5 bases, there was a span of 11 bases. The CDR3 region has the DNA TGCAGCGTTGGCCCATGGGATACTGAAGCTTTCTTT. Amino acids: CSVGPWDTEAFF.

V gene TRBV5-1 combines with J gene TRBJ2-1, with TRBD2 matching over 16 bases. In germline, CDR1 is SGHRS, CDR2 YFSETQ. CDR3 length: 20 amino acids. J was trimmed by 2 bases and V by 2 bases; bases with no gene match: 10. Written as DNA, the CDR3 is TGCGCCAGCAGCTTAATCCCGGGGACTAGCGGGAGGGGCCCCTACAATGAGCAGTTCTTC. Its translation is CASSLIPGTSGRGPYNEQFF.

This clonotype was detected only a few times. This chain links TRBV20-1 with TRBJ1-1; no definite D call. Trimming took off 0 bases at V and 3 bases at J, with 8 bases between the two ends. The CDR3 has 13 amino acids. The germline V gene has CDR1 DFQATT and CDR2 SNEGSKA (reference sequence). DNA for the CDR3: TGCAGTGCTAGAGATCACCGGGACACTGAAGCTTTCTTT. This sequence encodes CSARDHRDTEAFF.

This clonotype was found a few times. This sequence joins TRBV7-3 and TRBJ2-7; D possibly corresponds to TRBD1 (6 bases). The CDR3 has 15 residues. Germline V gives CDR1 SGHTA, CDR2 FQGTGA. V was cut by 5 bases and J by 6 bases, with 20 bases left in between. The CDR3 sequence is CASSLVAGAQVEQYF. CDR3 nucleotide sequence: TGTGCCAGCAGCCTGGTAGCAGGGGCGCAGGTCGAGCAGTACTTC.

V and J are TRBV5-1 and TRBJ2-3; D is perhaps TRBD1 (5 bases). V shed 4 bases and J shed 4 bases, with 13 bases lying between them. The germline gives CDR1 SGHRS, CDR2 YFSETQ. The CDR3 totals 14 residues. CDR3 DNA: TGCGCCAGCAGCCTCAGGGTTGGCGCAGATACGCAGTATTTT. Encoded protein: CASSLRVGADTQYF.

This clonotype has at least ten counts. The chain is built from TRBV11-2 and TRBJ2-3; D remains ambiguous. V was pared by 5 bases and J by 4 bases, with 13 bases between. Germline V lookup: CDR1 SGHAT, CDR2 FQNNGV. CDR3 length: 14 residues. The CDR3 region is CASSLRPAPDTQYF. Written as DNA, the CDR3 is TGTGCCAGCAGCCTCCGCCCCGCCCCAGATACGCAGTATTTT.

This clonotype was found many times. The CDR3 sequence: CASSPVDSGSGANVLTF. The CDR3 DNA reads TGTGCCAGCTCACCGGTGGACTCCGGCTCTGGGGCCAACGTCCTGACTTTC. V is TRBV18 and J is TRBJ2-6, with D perhaps matching TRBD2 (5 bases). Germline V gene data show CDR1 as KGHSH and CDR2 as LQKENI. Trimming shortened V by 3 bases and J by 0 bases, and 12 bases separated the two germline ends. This CDR3 contains 17 residues.

There are many counts of this clonotype. The chain carries TRBV10-1 and TRBJ1-1; 7 positions match TRBD1. This CDR3 spans 15 amino acids. J gave up 1 base and V 0 bases, and 2 bases lay outside the gene matches. The germline V gene has CDR1 WNHNN and CDR2 SYGVQD (reference sequence). In DNA, the CDR3 is TGCGCCAGCAGTGAGTCGCCAGGGGGGAACACTGAAGCTTTCTTT. This sequence encodes CASSESPGGNTEAFF.

Only a few counts were recorded for this clonotype. The rearrangement uses TRBV4-2 and TRBJ1-5; D not resolved. Looked up from germline, CDR1 is LGHNA and CDR2 is YNFKEQ. V lost 0 bases and J lost 3, with 6 bases in between. The CDR3 loop spans 14 amino acids. For the CDR3, the DNA is TGTGCCAGCAGCCAAGAGGCAGACAATCAGCCCCAGCATTTT. Its protein product is CASSQEADNQPQHF.

This clonotype was detected a few times. The V call is TRBV5-1, the J call TRBJ2-3, with 7 nucleotides matching TRBD2. The germline V gene has CDR1 SGHRS and CDR2 YFSETQ. V shed 0 bases, J shed 1 base, and the junction held 5 bases outside the gene matches. The CDR3 runs to 16 residues. CDR3 sequence (DNA): TGCGCCAGCAGCTTGGCCGCTAGCGGACGCACAGATACGCAGTATTTT. This encodes CASSLAASGRTDTQYF.

CDR3 coding DNA: TGCAGTGCTCTGGAGGATCCCAGGGCAGGTTTGGATACGCAGTATTTT. Encoded protein: CSALEDPRAGLDTQYF. The chain joins TRBV20-1 to TRBJ2-3, with D perhaps assigned TRBD1 or TRBD2 (5 bases each). The V gene's germline CDR1 is DFQATT and CDR2 SNEGSKA (reference sequence). With 5 bases removed from V and 6 bases from J, the gap between germline ends came to 24 bases. The CDR3 totals 16 residues.